This T cell receptor (beta chain) was captured in a study of T cell responses to AZD1222 COVID-19 vaccine. The assay was immunoSEQ multiplex PCR, and TCRdb's table has in-frame clones only and misses some. The sample shows about 73,000 clones, approximately 89% of them seen only once. The CDR3 extends over 12 amino acids. Trimming took off 6 bases at V and 4 bases at J, with 6 bases between the two ends. The germline gives CDR1 ENHRY, CDR2 SYGVKD. This TCR was recovered from an adult who received the AZD1222 COVID-19 vaccine. This chain connects TRBV10-3 to TRBJ1-4; D possibly corresponds to TRBD1 (5 bases). Sequences were derived from peripheral blood, sampled 28 days after the second AZD1222 dose. For the CDR3, the DNA is TGTGCCATCAGCGACAGTAATGAAAAACTGTTTTTT. Residues: CAISDSNEKLFF.